The T cell receptor (beta chain) under discussion was sequenced for a study of shared clonotypes between healthy human individuals. Study-wide context: A couple of women and a few men aged 18 to 49 served as donors.

The V end was cut by 5 bases, the J end by 3 bases, with 14 bases between. Germline CDR1 reads SGHAT; CDR2 reads FQNNGV. The length of the CDR3 is 16 residues. Clones were read by immunoSEQ multiplex PCR, and TCRdb kept only the in-frame ones, dropping some. Of more than 2 million clones in the sample, 85% to 95% are singletons; the top ten hold approximately 0.13%. The receptor was derived from a man between 18 and 35 years old in good health. The chain recombines TRBV11-2 with TRBJ1-6; D is perhaps TRBD1 (5 bases). Sequencing was carried out using naive CD4+ T cells sorted from blood. Indicated subset: CD45RA+ positively selected. For the CDR3, the DNA is TGTGCCAGCAGCGCTACTGTGGGGGGCTATAATTCACCCCTCCACTTT. Its translation: CASSATVGGYNSPLHF.